A selection of T cell receptor beta chains follows, all from one sample in a study of Ad26.COV2.S vaccination and SARS-CoV-2 variants. The method was immunoSEQ multiplex PCR; TCRdb's version includes in-frame clones alone and lacks a portion of them. The sample includes 350,000 to 600,000 clones, 80% to 90% of them seen just once. The starting material was peripheral blood, obtained in a trial of Ad26.COV2.S vaccine versus placebo. Source of these receptors: a person between 18 and 65 years old who received the Ad26.COV2.S COVID-19 vaccine or a placebo. Both conserved end residues are part of each CDR3. D genes are given only for firm matches. Clone size, where shown, is once, few, many, or a class for clones that have expanded.

d_call: -
clone_size: -
j_call: TRBJ1-1
v_call: TRBV6-1
cdr3_aa: CASSEQGAFPEAFF
cdr3_nt: TGTGCCAGCAGTGAACAGGGAGCTTTCCCTGAAGCTTTCTTT

d_call: -
clone_size: -
j_call: TRBJ1-1
v_call: TRBV7-8
cdr3_aa: CASSLTGIRNTEAFF
cdr3_nt: TGTGCCAGCAGCTTAACGGGAATTCGGAACACTGAAGCTTTCTTT

d_call: -
clone_size: -
j_call: TRBJ2-7
v_call: TRBV19
cdr3_aa: CASRDRAVSYEQYF
cdr3_nt: TGTGCCAGTAGGGACCGGGCAGTCTCCTACGAGCAGTACTTC

d_call: -
clone_size: -
j_call: TRBJ2-5
v_call: TRBV7-2
cdr3_aa: CASSLGGLETQYF
cdr3_nt: TGTGCCAGCAGCTTAGGGGGGCTGGAGACCCAGTACTTC

d_call: -
clone_size: -
j_call: TRBJ1-2
v_call: TRBV30
cdr3_aa: CAWSPRLGRENYGYTF
cdr3_nt: TGTGCCTGGAGTCCTCGGCTTGGCAGAGAGAACTATGGCTACACCTTC

d_call: -
clone_size: -
j_call: TRBJ2-3
v_call: TRBV6-5
cdr3_aa: CASSYSTRPDTQYF
cdr3_nt: TGTGCCAGCAGTTACTCGACTAGACCAGATACGCAGTATTTT

d_call: -
clone_size: -
j_call: TRBJ2-7
v_call: TRBV7-6
cdr3_aa: CASSPLPEDGEQYF
cdr3_nt: TGTGCCAGCAGCCCACTGCCCGAGGATGGGGAGCAGTACTTC

d_call: TRBD1
clone_size: -
j_call: TRBJ1-1
v_call: TRBV30
cdr3_aa: CAWSRRQGGEAFF
cdr3_nt: TGTGCCTGGAGTCGCCGACAGGGCGGAGAAGCTTTCTTT

d_call: TRBD2
clone_size: -
j_call: TRBJ2-1
v_call: TRBV7-3
cdr3_aa: CASSPNLLAGGPGLGSYNEQFF
cdr3_nt: TGTGCCAGCAGCCCCAATCTACTAGCGGGAGGGCCGGGTCTAGGCTCCTACAATGAGCAGTTCTTC

d_call: -
clone_size: -
j_call: TRBJ2-3
v_call: TRBV5-1
cdr3_aa: CASSLSWGGEDTQYF
cdr3_nt: TGCGCCAGCAGCTTGTCGTGGGGTGGGGAAGATACGCAGTATTTT

d_call: -
clone_size: -
j_call: TRBJ2-7
v_call: TRBV6-5
cdr3_aa: CASSYNTRVNEQYF
cdr3_nt: TGTGCCAGCAGCTACAATACCAGGGTCAACGAGCAGTACTTC

d_call: -
clone_size: -
j_call: TRBJ1-1
v_call: TRBV27
cdr3_aa: CASRSGERRTEAFF
cdr3_nt: TGTGCCAGCAGGTCGGGGGAGCGTCGCACTGAAGCTTTCTTT

d_call: TRBD1
clone_size: -
j_call: TRBJ1-2
v_call: TRBV6-7
cdr3_aa: CASSYSLQGVEDGYTF
cdr3_nt: TGTGCCAGCAGTTACTCACTACAGGGGGTAGAAGATGGCTACACCTTC

d_call: TRBD2
clone_size: -
j_call: TRBJ2-1
v_call: TRBV29-1
cdr3_aa: CSVPLRGAGGPDNEQFF
cdr3_nt: TGCAGCGTTCCCCTCAGGGGCGCGGGAGGGCCGGACAATGAGCAGTTCTTC

d_call: -
clone_size: -
j_call: TRBJ2-3
v_call: TRBV7-3
cdr3_aa: CASSLTGSHFTDTQYF
cdr3_nt: TGTGCCAGCAGCTTAACGGGTTCCCATTTCACAGATACGCAGTATTTT

d_call: TRBD2
clone_size: once
j_call: TRBJ2-1
v_call: TRBV28
cdr3_aa: CASSLLAGGAHNEQFF
cdr3_nt: TGTGCCAGCAGTTTACTAGCGGGAGGCGCTCACAATGAGCAGTTCTTC

d_call: -
clone_size: -
j_call: TRBJ1-2
v_call: TRBV2
cdr3_aa: CATLAGAGYGYTF
cdr3_nt: TGTGCCACTCTAGCCGGGGCCGGTTACGGCTACACCTTC

d_call: TRBD1
clone_size: -
j_call: TRBJ2-5
v_call: TRBV18
cdr3_aa: CASSHGTGGSETQYF
cdr3_nt: TGTGCCAGCTCACATGGGACAGGGGGATCAGAGACCCAGTACTTC

d_call: TRBD1
clone_size: once
j_call: TRBJ1-3
v_call: TRBV7-9
cdr3_aa: CASSSRTGPGGTIYF
cdr3_nt: TGTGCCAGCAGCTCTCGGACAGGCCCGGGGGGCACCATATATTTT

d_call: -
clone_size: -
j_call: TRBJ2-1
v_call: TRBV7-9
cdr3_aa: CASSFVSSSYNEQFF
cdr3_nt: TGTGCCAGCAGCTTTGTGTCGAGCTCCTACAATGAGCAGTTCTTC

d_call: -
clone_size: once
j_call: TRBJ1-2
v_call: TRBV6-1
cdr3_aa: CASSETSGYGYTF
cdr3_nt: TGTGCCAGCAGTGAAACTTCAGGCTATGGCTACACCTTC

d_call: -
clone_size: once
j_call: TRBJ1-5
v_call: TRBV19
cdr3_aa: CASSPRGDQPQHF
cdr3_nt: TGTGCCAGTAGTCCTCGGGGAGATCAGCCCCAGCATTTT

d_call: -
clone_size: few
j_call: TRBJ2-2
v_call: TRBV7-6
cdr3_aa: CASSSSGPHGTGELFF
cdr3_nt: TGTGCCAGCAGCTCTTCCGGGCCTCATGGCACCGGGGAGCTGTTTTTT

d_call: -
clone_size: -
j_call: TRBJ1-4
v_call: TRBV7-9
cdr3_aa: CASSPSYEKLFF
cdr3_nt: TGTGCCAGCAGCCCCAGTTATGAAAAACTGTTTTTT

d_call: -
clone_size: once
j_call: TRBJ1-1
v_call: TRBV11-2
cdr3_aa: CASRAPGRLNTEAFF
cdr3_nt: TGTGCCAGCAGGGCCCCAGGCAGACTGAACACTGAAGCTTTCTTT

d_call: -
clone_size: -
j_call: TRBJ2-3
v_call: TRBV27
cdr3_aa: CASSHRGFVDTQYF
cdr3_nt: TGTGCCAGCAGCCATAGGGGGTTTGTAGATACGCAGTATTTT

d_call: -
clone_size: -
j_call: TRBJ2-7
v_call: TRBV11-2
cdr3_aa: CASSSTKGRVYEQYF
cdr3_nt: TGTGCCAGCAGCTCAACGAAAGGACGAGTCTACGAGCAGTACTTC

d_call: -
clone_size: -
j_call: TRBJ1-4
v_call: TRBV18
cdr3_aa: CASSLYEGSTNEKLFF
cdr3_nt: TGTGCCAGCTCACTCTATGAGGGGTCTACTAATGAAAAACTGTTTTTT

d_call: -
clone_size: -
j_call: TRBJ2-1
v_call: TRBV10-3
cdr3_aa: CAISSRGGLAENNEQFF
cdr3_nt: TGTGCCATCAGTTCGCGCGGGGGCCTAGCGGAGAACAATGAGCAGTTCTTC

d_call: -
clone_size: few
j_call: TRBJ1-2
v_call: TRBV30
cdr3_aa: CALSGVSNYGYTF
cdr3_nt: TGTGCCTTATCAGGGGTTAGTAACTATGGCTACACCTTC

d_call: -
clone_size: -
j_call: TRBJ2-2
v_call: TRBV5-5
cdr3_aa: CASSLGNTGELFF
cdr3_nt: TGTGCCAGCAGCCTGGGAAACACCGGGGAGCTGTTTTTT

d_call: -
clone_size: -
j_call: TRBJ1-4
v_call: TRBV9
cdr3_aa: CASSVRAGENEKLFF
cdr3_nt: TGTGCCAGCAGCGTACGGGCAGGGGAGAATGAAAAACTGTTTTTT

d_call: -
clone_size: -
j_call: TRBJ1-3
v_call: TRBV9
cdr3_aa: CASSVGSTESSGNTIYF
cdr3_nt: TGTGCCAGCAGCGTAGGGTCCACCGAGAGCTCTGGAAACACCATATATTTT

d_call: -
clone_size: -
j_call: TRBJ1-5
v_call: TRBV19
cdr3_aa: CASSIIGPLNQPQHF
cdr3_nt: TGTGCCAGTAGTATAATTGGGCCGTTGAATCAGCCCCAGCATTTT

d_call: TRBD2
clone_size: -
j_call: TRBJ2-7
v_call: TRBV28
cdr3_aa: CASKPSGSLHEQYF
cdr3_nt: TGTGCCAGCAAGCCCAGCGGGAGCTTACACGAGCAGTACTTC

d_call: TRBD2
clone_size: -
j_call: TRBJ2-1
v_call: TRBV19
cdr3_aa: CASSLARAASGTSYNEQFF
cdr3_nt: TGTGCCAGTAGCCTCGCCAGGGCGGCTAGCGGAACCTCCTACAATGAGCAGTTCTTC

d_call: -
clone_size: few
j_call: TRBJ2-4
v_call: TRBV4-1
cdr3_aa: CASSQDDSDIPGNIQYF
cdr3_nt: TGCGCCAGCAGCCAAGATGATAGCGATATCCCCGGAAACATTCAGTACTTC

d_call: -
clone_size: -
j_call: TRBJ2-7
v_call: TRBV3-1/TRBV3-2
cdr3_aa: CASSQDIGREQYF
cdr3_nt: TGTGCCAGCAGCCAAGATATCGGGCGCGAGCAGTACTTC

d_call: -
clone_size: -
j_call: TRBJ1-2
v_call: TRBV19
cdr3_aa: CASSPPTANNYGYTF
cdr3_nt: TGTGCCAGTAGTCCCCCGACGGCGAATAACTATGGCTACACCTTC

d_call: -
clone_size: -
j_call: TRBJ1-2
v_call: TRBV6-5
cdr3_aa: CASSYSKKYYGYTF
cdr3_nt: TGTGCCAGCAGTTACTCGAAGAAGTACTATGGCTACACCTTC

d_call: TRBD1
clone_size: -
j_call: TRBJ2-4
v_call: TRBV30
cdr3_aa: CAWRPGTGGLAKNIQYF
cdr3_nt: TGTGCCTGGAGACCCGGGACAGGGGGCCTAGCCAAAAACATTCAGTACTTC

d_call: -
clone_size: -
j_call: TRBJ1-1
v_call: TRBV5-4
cdr3_aa: CASSLPENTEAFF
cdr3_nt: TGTGCCAGCAGCTTGCCAGAGAACACTGAAGCTTTCTTT

d_call: -
clone_size: -
j_call: TRBJ2-3
v_call: TRBV3-1/TRBV3-2
cdr3_aa: CASSPDGQLVRVDTQYF
cdr3_nt: TGTGCCAGCAGCCCAGACGGACAGCTAGTTAGGGTAGATACGCAGTATTTT

d_call: TRBD1
clone_size: -
j_call: TRBJ2-1
v_call: TRBV19
cdr3_aa: CASRRDSYNEQFF
cdr3_nt: TGTGCCAGTAGAAGGGACAGTTACAATGAGCAGTTCTTC

d_call: TRBD1
clone_size: -
j_call: TRBJ2-2
v_call: TRBV18
cdr3_aa: CASSPTDRANTGELFF
cdr3_nt: TGTGCCAGCTCACCTACTGACAGGGCGAACACCGGGGAGCTGTTTTTT

d_call: -
clone_size: -
j_call: TRBJ2-5
v_call: TRBV7-8
cdr3_aa: CASSLDQETQYF
cdr3_nt: TGTGCCAGCAGCTTAGATCAAGAGACCCAGTACTTC

d_call: -
clone_size: -
j_call: TRBJ1-2
v_call: TRBV6-2/TRBV6-3
cdr3_aa: CASSHSYGYTF
cdr3_nt: TGTGCCAGCAGTCACTCGTATGGCTACACCTTC

d_call: -
clone_size: -
j_call: TRBJ2-5
v_call: TRBV7-2
cdr3_aa: CASSLRAGGGETQYF
cdr3_nt: TGTGCCAGCAGCTTAAGGGCAGGGGGGGGAGAGACCCAGTACTTC

d_call: TRBD2
clone_size: -
j_call: TRBJ2-3
v_call: TRBV14
cdr3_aa: CASSQGVITSGYTQYF
cdr3_nt: TGTGCCAGCAGCCAAGGGGTAATCACTAGCGGGTATACGCAGTATTTT

d_call: TRBD1
clone_size: -
j_call: TRBJ2-7
v_call: TRBV11-2
cdr3_aa: CASSLGSRDSTYEQYF
cdr3_nt: TGTGCCAGCAGTTTAGGTTCCCGGGACAGCACCTACGAGCAGTACTTC

d_call: -
clone_size: -
j_call: TRBJ1-1
v_call: TRBV5-1
cdr3_aa: CASSLLIQGTEAFF
cdr3_nt: TGCGCCAGCAGCCTATTAATACAGGGAACAGAAGCTTTCTTT

d_call: TRBD1
clone_size: -
j_call: TRBJ2-1
v_call: TRBV29-1
cdr3_aa: CSVEFRDRAYNEQFF
cdr3_nt: TGCAGCGTTGAATTCCGGGACAGGGCCTACAATGAGCAGTTCTTC

d_call: -
clone_size: -
j_call: TRBJ1-5
v_call: TRBV7-8
cdr3_aa: CASRPNGRNQPQHF
cdr3_nt: TGTGCCAGCAGGCCGAACGGGCGGAATCAGCCCCAGCATTTT

d_call: -
clone_size: -
j_call: TRBJ1-5
v_call: TRBV27
cdr3_aa: CASSLSGDIHQPQHF
cdr3_nt: TGTGCCAGCAGTTTATCGGGGGACATCCATCAGCCCCAGCATTTT

d_call: -
clone_size: once
j_call: TRBJ1-5
v_call: TRBV19
cdr3_aa: CASSIKGEGNQPQHF
cdr3_nt: TGTGCCAGTAGTATTAAGGGGGAGGGCAATCAGCCCCAGCATTTT

d_call: -
clone_size: -
j_call: TRBJ2-7
v_call: TRBV18
cdr3_aa: CASSTTTGVEPYEQYF
cdr3_nt: TGTGCCAGCTCGACTACGACAGGTGTAGAGCCCTACGAGCAGTACTTC